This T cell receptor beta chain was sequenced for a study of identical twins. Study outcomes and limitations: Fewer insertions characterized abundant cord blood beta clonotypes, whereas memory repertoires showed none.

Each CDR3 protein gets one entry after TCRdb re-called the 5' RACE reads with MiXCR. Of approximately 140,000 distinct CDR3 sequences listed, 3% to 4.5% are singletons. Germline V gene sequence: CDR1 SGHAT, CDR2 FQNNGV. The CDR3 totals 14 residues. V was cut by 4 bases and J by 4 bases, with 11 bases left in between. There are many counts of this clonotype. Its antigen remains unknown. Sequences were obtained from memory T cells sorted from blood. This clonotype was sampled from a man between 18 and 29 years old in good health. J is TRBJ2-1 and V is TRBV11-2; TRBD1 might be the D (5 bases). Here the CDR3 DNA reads TGTGCCAGCAGCTCCGCGGACAAGTACAATGAGCAGTTCTTC. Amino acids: CASSSADKYNEQFF.